This TCR beta chain was sequenced during a study of T-cell reconstitution after alpha-beta-depleted transplantation in children. TCRbeta library preparation incorporated unique molecular identifiers. One entry per CDR3 protein, called by TCRdb with MiXCR from the PCR reads. The sample holds approximately 400,000 distinct CDR3 sequences, roughly a tenth seen once. Germline CDR1 SGHTA, CDR2 FQGNSA. The CDR3 contains 17 residues. Germline trimming cut 3 bases from V and 6 bases from J; bases unmatched to any gene: 8. The chain joins TRBV7-2 to TRBJ2-2; 12 nucleotides line up with TRBD2. This TCR derives from a human donor who donated a stem cell graft to a child with acute myeloid leukemia. Sequenced here: PBMCs from the stem cell graft donor, sampled from the stem cell graft. The CDR3 nucleotides read TGTGCCAGCAGCTTGCTAGCGGGAGGGCTAGCAGCCGGGGAGCTGTTTTTT. Amino acid sequence: CASSLLAGGLAAGELFF.